A selection of T cell receptor beta chains follows, all from one sample in a study of HIV-infected children after antiretroviral therapy interruption. TCRdb redid the calling of the 3' RACE reads with MiXCR, one entry per CDR3 protein. There are more than 75,000 distinct CDR3 sequences in the sample; roughly 6.7% occur only once, and more than 0.95% lies in the top ten. This sample comprised CD45RA+ CD4+ T cells from PBMCs, pooled from several time points, obtained from a donor given antiretroviral therapy, either interrupted or continuous. The receptors derive from a pool of human donors with HIV. The CDR3 runs from the conserved cysteine through the conserved F or W. Fields, in order: clone size, CDR3 length, V gene, J gene, D gene, CDR3 DNA, CDR3 protein. A D gene is named only where the DNA matches it firmly. Not all rows give a size; the values are once, few, many and, for expanded clones, a class.

>many|20|TRBV12-3/TRBV12-4|TRBJ2-3|TRBD2
TGTGCCAGCAGTTTTCCACGGACCGGGACTAGCGGGAGGGCCGCAAATACGCAGTATTTT
CASSFPRTGTSGRAANTQYF
>few|14|TRBV15|TRBJ1-5|-
TGTGCCACCAGCAGAGCGGGCGGAAATCAGCCCCAGCATTTT
CATSRAGGNQPQHF
>many|14|TRBV12-3/TRBV12-4|TRBJ2-1|-
TGTGCCAGCATGTTTGGGACCCACGACAATGAGCAGTTCTTC
CASMFGTHDNEQFF
>many|15|TRBV2|TRBJ2-3|-
TGTGCCAGCAGTGAGGGGGACACAATCACAGATACGCAGTATTTT
CASSEGDTITDTQYF
>many|16|TRBV1|TRBJ2-3|-
TGTGCCAGCAGCCAAGCTGGGGGGGCGCGAGCAGAAACGCTGTATTTT
CASSQAGGARAETLYF
>-|14|TRBV12-3/TRBV12-4|TRBJ1-5|-
TGTGCCAGCACCCCCGGGCAGTTCAATCAGCCCCAGCATTTT
CASTPGQFNQPQHF
>-|12|TRBV20-1|TRBJ2-7|TRBD2
TGCAGTGCTAGTCTAGCGGAGTACGAGCAGTACTTC
CSASLAEYEQYF
>many|15|TRBV30|TRBJ2-1|-
TGTGCCTGGAGTCCCGGGACTGGGGGGTATGCTGAGCAGTTCTTC
CAWSPGTGGYAEQFF
>many|12|TRBV6-1|TRBJ1-2|-
TGTGCCGGATTGGCAGTTAACTATGGCTACACCTTC
CAGLAVNYGYTF
>many|13|TRBV12-3/TRBV12-4|TRBJ2-7|TRBD2
TGTGCCAGCAGACCAAGCGGGAGGGACGAGCAGTACTTC
CASRPSGRDEQYF
>many|16|TRBV6-1|TRBJ1-2|-
TGTGCCAGCAGTGATACGACGGGACTACGGGCCTATGGCTACACCTTC
CASSDTTGLRAYGYTF
>many|13|TRBV5-1|TRBJ1-1|-
TGCGCCAGCAGTGGGGAGGTGAACACTGAAGCTTTCTTT
CASSGEVNTEAFF
>once|14|TRBV7-8|TRBJ1-2|-
TGTGCCAGCAGTATCAAATACAGGCCGGAGGGCTACACCTTC
CASSIKYRPEGYTF